Reported below is one T cell receptor beta chain. Its antigen is not known. Some clones are missing from TCRdb's copy, which holds only in-frame ones; the method was immunoSEQ multiplex PCR. Of 66,000 or so clones listed, roughly 95% are singletons. CDR3 size: 15 residues. Germline CDR1 is LNHNV and CDR2 is YYDKDF (reference sequence). Trimming removed 3 bases at V and 0 bases at J, with 11 bases between. This specimen belongs to a study of T cells after posttransplantation cyclophosphamide. Study results and caveats: Donor-recipient repertoire similarity was low at 1-2 months, rising over year one. Skin or GI-infiltrating T cells shared few TRB sequences with blood.

This sequence joins TRBV15 and TRBJ2-5, with D possibly TRBD1 on 6 matching bases. Sequenced material: PBMCs. The clonotype comes from a young woman in good health and a related stem cell transplant donor. This CDR3 is CATSRTTGYQETQYF. CDR3 bases: TGTGCCACCAGCAGGACGACAGGCTACCAAGAGACCCAGTACTTC.